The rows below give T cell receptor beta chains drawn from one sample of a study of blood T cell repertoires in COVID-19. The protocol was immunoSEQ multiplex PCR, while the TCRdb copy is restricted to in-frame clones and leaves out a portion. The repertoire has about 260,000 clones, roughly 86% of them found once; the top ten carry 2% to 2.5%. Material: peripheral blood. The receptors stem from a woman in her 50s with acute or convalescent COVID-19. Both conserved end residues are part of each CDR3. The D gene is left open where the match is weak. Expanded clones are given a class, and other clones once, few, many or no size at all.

TGTGCCAGCAGTGAAGCCTCAGGACGGGCAGGGTCGGGTGAAAAACTGTTTTTT	CASSEASGRAGSGEKLFF	.	.	TRBV6-1	TRBJ1-4
TGTGCCAGCAGTTCCCCAAATTCACCCCTCCACTTT	CASSSPNSPLHF	.	.	TRBV27	TRBJ1-6
TGCGCCAGCACCTTCGGACAAGGAAATGAAAAACTGTTTTTT	CASTFGQGNEKLFF	.	once	TRBV5-1	TRBJ1-4
TGCGCCAGCAGCTTGGACGCGAGGGGCACAGATACGCAGTATTTT	CASSLDARGTDTQYF	.	.	TRBV5-1	TRBJ2-3
TGTGCCAGCAGCCGGAGTCACCTCTCCTACGAGCAGTACTTC	CASSRSHLSYEQYF	.	once	TRBV14	TRBJ2-7
TGTGCCAGCAGTTTACGGACAGGGTCGAACACTGAAGCTTTCTTT	CASSLRTGSNTEAFF	TRBD1	.	TRBV2	TRBJ1-1
TGTGCCAGCAGACTCTCGGCCGGGGGTGGTGAAAAACTGTTTTTT	CASRLSAGGGEKLFF	.	few	TRBV11-2	TRBJ1-4
TGTGCCAGCGGCAGGGGAAGCGAAGGCAATCAGCCCCAGCATTTT	CASGRGSEGNQPQHF	.	.	TRBV2	TRBJ1-5
TGTGCCAGCAGTTTATCTTCCAGGGTTAACATTCAGTACTTC	CASSLSSRVNIQYF	.	.	TRBV27	TRBJ2-4
TGTGCCAGCAGACCAGGGGGGCCGATAAATCAGCCCCAGCATTTT	CASRPGGPINQPQHF	TRBD1	.	TRBV28	TRBJ1-5
TGTGCCAGCAGCTACAGCGGGAGTTTTAGGGAGCAGTTCTTC	CASSYSGSFREQFF	TRBD2	.	TRBV7-2	TRBJ2-1
TGTGCCAGCAGCTTAATTTATGGAGACGAGCAGTACTTC	CASSLIYGDEQYF	.	.	TRBV11-2	TRBJ2-7
TGTGCCAGCAGTGAAGGGCGGGGTGAAGCTTTCTTT	CASSEGRGEAFF	.	.	TRBV25-1	TRBJ1-1
TGTGCCAGCAGTGAACGGTTAGGAGCTGAAGCTTTCTTT	CASSERLGAEAFF	.	.	TRBV6-1	TRBJ1-1
TGTGCCAGCAGTTTAATTTCGAGCAGGCTTAGCAATCAGCCCCAGCATTTT	CASSLISSRLSNQPQHF	.	.	TRBV28	TRBJ1-5
TGTGCCAGCAGTTTACGGTTGGGAGGAGATGGCTACACCTTC	CASSLRLGGDGYTF	.	.	TRBV28	TRBJ1-2
TGCGCCAGCAGCTTGGGGCCGTCCAGGGCCGGGGAGCTGTTTTTT	CASSLGPSRAGELFF	.	.	TRBV5-1	TRBJ2-2
TGTGCCACCAGCAGGGACAGGGGGCCGGGTCAGGGCTATGGCTACACCTTC	CATSRDRGPGQGYGYTF	TRBD1	.	TRBV15	TRBJ1-2
TGTGCCATTTCTAAAGGGGGGGCCAGTAGCTACGAGCAGTACTTC	CAISKGGASSYEQYF	.	few	TRBV10-3	TRBJ2-7
TGTGCCAGCAGTTACAACACCCGACTAGCGGGAGAGGCCGGGGAGCTGTTTTTT	CASSYNTRLAGEAGELFF	TRBD2	once	TRBV6-2/TRBV6-3	TRBJ2-2
TGTGCCAGCAGTCGGAGGACAGGGACCTACAATGAGCAGTTCTTC	CASSRRTGTYNEQFF	TRBD1	once	TRBV6-2/TRBV6-3	TRBJ2-1
TGTGCCAGCAGCGGGGACAGGGACACTGAAGCTTTCTTT	CASSGDRDTEAFF	TRBD1	once	TRBV7-8	TRBJ1-1
TGTGCCAGTAGTGACAGGTTTTCGGGAACCGGGGAGCTGTTTTTT	CASSDRFSGTGELFF	.	.	TRBV19	TRBJ2-2
TGTGCCAGTAGCTTGACAGTCTTGAACATGAACACTGAAGCTTTCTTT	CASSLTVLNMNTEAFF	.	.	TRBV19	TRBJ1-1
TGTGCCAGCAGCCAAGGGTGGGCTCAGCCCCAGCATTTT	CASSQGWAQPQHF	.	.	TRBV3-1/TRBV3-2	TRBJ1-5
TGTGCCAGCAGCTTAGGCGGCGACGCTGAAGCTTTCTTT	CASSLGGDAEAFF	.	.	TRBV7-3	TRBJ1-1
TGTGCCAGCAGTTACCGGGACAGGAACTACGAGCAGTACTTC	CASSYRDRNYEQYF	TRBD1	.	TRBV28	TRBJ2-7
TGTGCCAGCAGCGACCCCGGGACAGCGCAGTACGAGCAGTACTTC	CASSDPGTAQYEQYF	TRBD1	.	TRBV2	TRBJ2-7
TGTGCCAGCAGCTTAAGGCCGGGACAGGGTTATGGCGGGGAGCTGTTTTTT	CASSLRPGQGYGGELFF	TRBD1	.	TRBV7-3	TRBJ2-2
TGCAGCGTTGAATACGGGGGGGTCGAGCAGTTCTTC	CSVEYGGVEQFF	TRBD2	.	TRBV29-1	TRBJ2-1
TGTGCCAGGGGGACAGGGGTTGGCTACACCTTC	CARGTGVGYTF	TRBD1	.	TRBV2	TRBJ1-2
TGTGCCATCAGTGGCCGGATGACCGGGACAGGGGGCTGGGATGATGAAGCTTTCTTT	CAISGRMTGTGGWDDEAFF	TRBD1	.	TRBV10-3	TRBJ1-1
TGTGCCAGCAGCCAGGGCGGTTACACCTTC	CASSQGGYTF	.	.	TRBV28	TRBJ1-2
TGTGCCAGCAGCTTAGGATTGGGCGGGAGCGATGAGCAGTTCTTC	CASSLGLGGSDEQFF	TRBD2	.	TRBV11-3	TRBJ2-1
TGTGCCATCAGTGTGGGGCGGGGGGCCTACAATGAGCAGTTCTTC	CAISVGRGAYNEQFF	TRBD2	.	TRBV10-3	TRBJ2-1
TGTGCCAGCAGCCAACTGGCTGGAGACACTGAAGCTTTCTTT	CASSQLAGDTEAFF	.	.	TRBV3-1/TRBV3-2	TRBJ1-1
TGTGCCAGCAGCCCCAGGGGTTTTAACACTGAAGCTTTCTTT	CASSPRGFNTEAFF	.	few	TRBV5-6	TRBJ1-1
TGTGCCAGCTCACCACAGGGGGAGAGTGGCTACACCTTC	CASSPQGESGYTF	.	.	TRBV18	TRBJ1-2
TGTGCCAGCAGTGTAGGACAGGGGAACACTGAAGCTTTCTTT	CASSVGQGNTEAFF	TRBD1	once	TRBV2	TRBJ1-1
TGTGCCAGCAGTTCAACGGACAGTCGAGCTTTCTTT	CASSSTDSRAFF	.	.	TRBV6-6	TRBJ1-1
TGTGCCAGCAGTTTAACCAGGGGGTACAATCAGCCCCAGCATTTT	CASSLTRGYNQPQHF	TRBD1	.	TRBV27	TRBJ1-5
TGTGCCAGTAGTATAGACTTAGCGGGATTAGACAATGAGCAGTTCTTC	CASSIDLAGLDNEQFF	TRBD2	.	TRBV19	TRBJ2-1
TGTGCCATCAGTGTAGGGGACAGGGTAGACCAGCCCCAGCATTTT	CAISVGDRVDQPQHF	TRBD1	.	TRBV10-3	TRBJ1-5
TGTGCCAGCAGCTACGGACAGGGAGGAAAAAACATTCAGTACTTC	CASSYGQGGKNIQYF	TRBD1	.	TRBV7-6	TRBJ2-4
TGTGCCACCAGTCAGGAGAACACCGGGGAGCTGTTTTTT	CATSQENTGELFF	.	.	TRBV2	TRBJ2-2
TGTGCCAGCAGCCCTTGGGGGGTAAGGGACGGCTTCTACACCTTC	CASSPWGVRDGFYTF	.	once	TRBV3-1/TRBV3-2	TRBJ1-2
TGTGCCAGCAGTGACTTGACAGGAGCTGGCACAGATACGCAGTATTTT	CASSDLTGAGTDTQYF	.	.	TRBV25-1	TRBJ2-3
TGTGCCAGCAGCCTAACTAGCGGAACATCCTACAATGAGCAGTTCTTC	CASSLTSGTSYNEQFF	TRBD2	.	TRBV7-3	TRBJ2-1
TGTGCCAGCAGATTGACAGGGGAGACCCAGTACTTC	CASRLTGETQYF	TRBD1	once	TRBV28	TRBJ2-5
TGTGCCAGCAGTGACTCGATCGACTCGGAGCAGTTCTTC	CASSDSIDSEQFF	.	.	TRBV6-4	TRBJ2-1
TGTGCCAGCAGTGAGTCGAGCGGACTGGGCGAGCAGTACTTC	CASSESSGLGEQYF	.	.	TRBV2	TRBJ2-7
TGCGCCAGCAGCTTGGTGGTCAATCGGAATGAGCAGTTCTTC	CASSLVVNRNEQFF	.	few	TRBV5-1	TRBJ2-1
TGTGCCAGCTCACCAACCTTACAAAGCTCTGGAAACACCATATATTTT	CASSPTLQSSGNTIYF	.	.	TRBV18	TRBJ1-3
TGTGCCATCAGTGACCTAGCGGGAGGGGGAGAGCAGTACTTC	CAISDLAGGGEQYF	TRBD2	.	TRBV10-3	TRBJ2-7
TGTGCCTGGAGTGCCCCCCGCGGGAGTGTCTATGAGCAGTTCTTC	CAWSAPRGSVYEQFF	TRBD2	once	TRBV30	TRBJ2-1
TGTGCCAGAAGCTTGGCGGTAGCGGGAAGCACAGATACGCAGTATTTT	CARSLAVAGSTDTQYF	TRBD2	.	TRBV5-3	TRBJ2-3
TGTGCCAGCAGCCAACCCCACTTGACAGGGAAAAGAACCGGGGAGCTGTTTTTT	CASSQPHLTGKRTGELFF	TRBD1	.	TRBV28	TRBJ2-2
TGTGCCAGCAGCCACCCTCTCCGGGGATTGGGCACTGAAGCTTTCTTT	CASSHPLRGLGTEAFF	.	.	TRBV7-2	TRBJ1-1
TGTGCCAGCAGCCAGGGGGCTCGGGACACCGGGGAGCTGTTTTTT	CASSQGARDTGELFF	TRBD1	.	TRBV2	TRBJ2-2
TGTGCCAGCAGCAAAGCTCGGTACAGCTCCTACAATGAGCAGTTCTTC	CASSKARYSSYNEQFF	.	.	TRBV14	TRBJ2-1